Only a few counts were recorded for the clone carrying this TCR beta chain. Its antigen remains unknown. The read ends 3 residues shy of where the CDR3 ends; the end is completed using the germline J gene. Equal genomic DNA amounts from CVID and control samples were sequenced. Profiled with immunoSEQ multiplex PCR; TCRdb holds only in-frame clones, not every one. Sampling found 23,000 or so clones, none seen once. Aged about 9 to 70 years, CVID subjects averaged roughly 39 years old. Blood came from CVID subjects not ill and not taking immunomodulatory or immunosuppressive medication. This specimen belongs to a study of T cell clonality in common variable immunodeficiency. Regarding the study as a whole: Reportedly, TCR beta sequences from common variable immunodeficiency showed fewer deletions and N-nucleotide insertions. What drives increased CVID clonality needs T cell subpopulation sequencing.

Per germline, CDR1 LNHDA and CDR2 SQIVND (reference sequence). J was trimmed by 6 bases and V by 3 bases; bases with no gene match: 9. The CDR3 length is 16 residues. The sequence derives from a human donor with common variable immunodeficiency. The sequencing input was peripheral blood mononuclear cells. The chain is built from TRBV19 and TRBJ2-1, with 9 nucleotides matching TRBD1. The CDR3 bases that were read are TGTGCCAGTAGTATCGGACAGGGGTCGGTGTCCAATGAG. This sequence encodes CASSIGQGSVSNE. The whole CDR3 reads CASSIGQGSVSNEQFF.